This is a list of T cell receptor beta chains from one sample in a study of blood T cell repertoires in COVID-19. Repertoires were generated with immunoSEQ multiplex PCR, while TCRdb's copy carries only in-frame clones and drops some. The table includes tens of thousands of clones, around 83% detected once. The specimen was peripheral blood. All receptors derive from a man aged 25-45 years with COVID-19, enrolled during active disease. Each CDR3 is given with its conserved first and last residue. The D gene is left open where the match is weak. For some rows the clone size is stated as once, few or many, or as a class when expanded; others skip it.

J gene | V gene | clone size | D gene | CDR3 DNA | CDR3 protein
TRBJ1-1 | TRBV5-1 | . | . | TGCGCCAGCAGCTTGAGGGGACGGGGGGTTCACACTGAAGCTTTCTTT | CASSLRGRGVHTEAFF
TRBJ2-7 | TRBV28 | . | TRBD2 | TGTGCCAGCAGTTTAACCGGGACTAGTTCCTACGAGCAGTACTTC | CASSLTGTSSYEQYF
TRBJ1-2 | TRBV28 | few | . | TGTGCCAGCAGCCTTCGATGGACAGACTACACCTTC | CASSLRWTDYTF
TRBJ2-7 | TRBV3-1/TRBV3-2 | few | TRBD1 | TGTGCCAGCAGCCACCTGGGACAGGGTAGCGAGCAGTACTTC | CASSHLGQGSEQYF
TRBJ2-1 | TRBV28 | . | TRBD2 | TGTGCCAGCAGCCTACTAGCGGGAGGATTCTACAATGAGCAGTTCTTC | CASSLLAGGFYNEQFF
TRBJ1-1 | TRBV18 | once | . | TGTGCCAGCTCACCACAGTCAGGGGACACTGAAGCTTTCTTT | CASSPQSGDTEAFF
TRBJ2-1 | TRBV7-9 | . | . | TGTGCCAGCAGCTTAGTGCAGGGCAATGTCAATGAGCAGTTCTTC | CASSLVQGNVNEQFF
TRBJ2-3 | TRBV6-5 | . | TRBD2 | TGTGCCAGCAGTATAGCGGGGGCGGGAGATACGCAGTATTTT | CASSIAGAGDTQYF
TRBJ2-3 | TRBV25-1 | . | . | TGTGCCAGCAGTGGAACCAGGGATACGCAGTATTTT | CASSGTRDTQYF
TRBJ2-7 | TRBV27 | . | . | TGTGCCAGCAGTACTCCCGGAACAGATCCCTACGAGCAGTACTTC | CASSTPGTDPYEQYF
TRBJ2-2 | TRBV5-6 | once | . | TGTGCCAGCAGCTTACGAGTTATTGCCGGGGAGCTGTTTTTT | CASSLRVIAGELFF
TRBJ1-1 | TRBV6-5 | few | . | TGTGCCTTAAGTCCCGGTTTGAACACTGAAGCTTTCTTT | CALSPGLNTEAFF
TRBJ2-7 | TRBV28 | . | TRBD2 | TGTGCCAGCAGTGAAACAACTAGCGGGAGGGCCGGCGAGCAGTACTTC | CASSETTSGRAGEQYF
TRBJ1-2 | TRBV28 | . | . | TGTGCCAGCAGAGTTCAGTTCGGGACAGGCTACACCTTC | CASRVQFGTGYTF
TRBJ2-5 | TRBV6-5 | . | . | TGTGCCAGCAGTTACTCTGGTCTACCTTCGGAGACCCAGTACTTC | CASSYSGLPSETQYF
TRBJ1-4 | TRBV29-1 | . | . | TGCAGCGTTTCTGGACAGACTAATGAAAAACTGTTTTTT | CSVSGQTNEKLFF
TRBJ1-1 | TRBV11-2 | . | . | TGTGCCAGCAGCTTAGGGGGACTGACTGAAGCTTTCTTT | CASSLGGLTEAFF
TRBJ1-1 | TRBV5-6 | . | TRBD1 | TGTGCCAGCAGCCGAACAGGGGAAAACACTGAAGCTTTCTTT | CASSRTGENTEAFF
TRBJ2-1 | TRBV6-4 | . | . | TGTGCCAGCAGTGACTCTCGGGAGTCTAATGAGCAGTTCTTC | CASSDSRESNEQFF
TRBJ2-1 | TRBV6-1 | . | TRBD1 | TGTGCCAGCAGTGAAGCGAGGGACAGGATTTCCAATGAGCAGTTCTTC | CASSEARDRISNEQFF
TRBJ2-3 | TRBV2 | . | . | TGTGCCAGCGAACGGGAGCTAGATACGCAGTATTTT | CASERELDTQYF
TRBJ1-1 | TRBV10-2 | . | . | TGCGCCTCAGGCCAGGCGGGACACACTGAAGCTTTCTTT | CASGQAGHTEAFF
TRBJ2-2 | TRBV11-2 | few | TRBD2 | TGTGCCAGCAGCTTTTCTAGCGGGGGAACCGGGGAGCTGTTTTTT | CASSFSSGGTGELFF
TRBJ1-2 | TRBV27 | . | TRBD1 | TGTGCCAGCAGTCGTGACAGGGGCAACTATGGCTACACCTTC | CASSRDRGNYGYTF
TRBJ2-7 | TRBV30 | . | . | TGTGCCTCCGATGAGGTCGGATACGAGCAGTACTTC | CASDEVGYEQYF
TRBJ2-1 | TRBV3-1/TRBV3-2 | once | . | TGTGCCAGCAGCCAAGCGGCTAGCTTACACAATGAGCAGTTCTTC | CASSQAASLHNEQFF
TRBJ1-4 | TRBV11-3 | . | TRBD1 | TGTGCCAGCAGCCCGGGGACAGCCGAAAAACTGTTTTTT | CASSPGTAEKLFF
TRBJ2-5 | TRBV30 | . | . | TGTGCCTGGAGATTACAGGGTTGGGTGGGAGAGACCCAGTACTTC | CAWRLQGWVGETQYF
TRBJ1-2 | TRBV5-1 | . | TRBD1 | TGCGCCAGCTCTGCCCGAACAGGGGGTAGCGACTATGGCTACACCTTC | CASSARTGGSDYGYTF
TRBJ1-1 | TRBV29-1 | . | . | TGCAGCGCTGTTAAAGCGAACACTGAAGCTTTCTTT | CSAVKANTEAFF
TRBJ2-2 | TRBV5-1 | . | TRBD1 | TGCGCCAGCAGCTTTTCGGGACAGGGCACCGGGGAGCTGTTTTTT | CASSFSGQGTGELFF
TRBJ2-3 | TRBV7-2 | . | . | TGTGCCAGCAGCTTAGACGGGGTTACGGGCTCAGATACGCAGTATTTT | CASSLDGVTGSDTQYF
TRBJ2-7 | TRBV18 | few | . | TGTGCCAGCTCACCTCCACAGGGCGGTTGGGGCGAGCAGTACTTC | CASSPPQGGWGEQYF
TRBJ1-4 | TRBV4-1 | . | TRBD1 | TGCGCCAGCAGCCAAGGGGACAGTGGAGTTAATGAAAAACTGTTTTTT | CASSQGDSGVNEKLFF
TRBJ2-2 | TRBV11-3 | . | TRBD2 | TGTGCCAGCAGCCCTTGGGGGGGGATAGCGGGGCTCAACACCGGGGAGCTGTTTTTT | CASSPWGGIAGLNTGELFF
TRBJ2-1 | TRBV30 | . | TRBD2 | TGTGCCTGGAGGCGGCTAGCGGAAAGGAATGAGCAGTTCTTC | CAWRRLAERNEQFF
TRBJ2-7 | TRBV27 | . | TRBD2 | TGTGCCAGCAGTTTATTCCTCTCGGCGGGAGTCGAGCAGTACTTC | CASSLFLSAGVEQYF
TRBJ1-4 | TRBV5-4 | . | . | TGTGCCAGCAGCCTGGACAGTAATGAAAAACTGTTTTTT | CASSLDSNEKLFF
TRBJ2-5 | TRBV18 | . | TRBD1 | TGTGCCAGCTCATACTCGACAGGGTCCGGGGAGACCCAGTACTTC | CASSYSTGSGETQYF
TRBJ1-6 | TRBV28 | . | . | TGTGCCAGCAGTTTATACGGTTCACCCCTCCACTTT | CASSLYGSPLHF
TRBJ2-5 | TRBV11-2 | . | TRBD2 | TGTGCCAGCAGCTCACTTAGGCGGGAGGGAGAGACCCAGTACTTC | CASSSLRREGETQYF
TRBJ1-3 | TRBV10-3 | once | . | TGTGCCATCGGAGATAACACCATATATTTT | CAIGDNTIYF
TRBJ1-6 | TRBV5-6 | . | . | TGTGCCAGCAGCTTGGGAACACCTTATAATTCACCCCTCCACTTT | CASSLGTPYNSPLHF
TRBJ2-5 | TRBV5-5 | . | . | TGTGCCAGCAGCCCTCGGGTGGGTCAAGAGACCCAGTACTTC | CASSPRVGQETQYF
TRBJ1-4 | TRBV5-4 | . | TRBD1 | TGTGCCAGCAGCCTGGGTGGGGACAGGTCTAAAAAACTGTTTTTT | CASSLGGDRSKKLFF
TRBJ2-1 | TRBV5-4 | . | TRBD2 | TGTGCCAGCAGCGATAGACTAGCGGGTGGTGAGCAGTTCTTC | CASSDRLAGGEQFF
TRBJ2-3 | TRBV11-2 | . | TRBD2 | TGTGCCAGCAGCTTAGTATCGGGACTAGTAACAGATACGCAGTATTTT | CASSLVSGLVTDTQYF
TRBJ2-3 | TRBV7-9 | . | TRBD1 | TGTGCCAGCAGCTTACTCGGGACAGGGTGGTTGGATACGCAGTATTTT | CASSLLGTGWLDTQYF
TRBJ2-1 | TRBV5-6 | . | TRBD2 | TGTGCCAGCAGCTTAACCCCCGCGCATAGCGGGGGGAGATACAATGAGCAGTTCTTC | CASSLTPAHSGGRYNEQFF
TRBJ1-1 | TRBV2 | once | . | TGTGCCAGCAAAACGGACACTGAAGCTTTCTTT | CASKTDTEAFF
TRBJ1-2 | TRBV10-1 | . | . | TGCGCCAGCAGGCAGAAACAGGGCCCCAACTATGGCTACACCTTC | CASRQKQGPNYGYTF
TRBJ1-2 | TRBV29-1 | . | . | TGCAGCGTTGAAAATTGGGAGGCTAACTATGGCTACACCTTC | CSVENWEANYGYTF
TRBJ2-1 | TRBV20-1 | once | . | TGCAGTGCTAGTTCATTTAGAGTATATGAAGATGAGCAGTTCTTC | CSASSFRVYEDEQFF
TRBJ2-7 | TRBV30 | . | TRBD1 | TGTGCCTGGATGGGTCCCCCGGGACAGGGAACCTACGAGCAGTACTTC | CAWMGPPGQGTYEQYF
TRBJ2-7 | TRBV7-6 | . | TRBD1 | TGTGCCAGCAGCTTAGCGGGGGGACAGGGTGACGAGCAGTACTTC | CASSLAGGQGDEQYF
TRBJ2-6 | TRBV6-1 | . | TRBD2 | TGTGCCAGCAGTGAATCGGGGGGAACTGGGGCCAACGTCCTGACTTTC | CASSESGGTGANVLTF